This T cell receptor (beta chain) comes out of a study of T cell responses to AZD1222 COVID-19 vaccine. The CDR3 totals 16 residues. A word on this clone: Its specificity is not known.

This table comes from immunoSEQ multiplex PCR, and its TCRdb copy is limited to in-frame clones, with some not included. The sample lists 45,000 to 50,000 clones, over 75% occurring once. General study points: The breadth and depth of Spike-specific TCRs increased once two AZD1222 doses had been given. Clonal diversity may have been underestimated in mostly white British donors.

The source was peripheral blood, collected 28 days after the second AZD1222 dose. The sequence was obtained from an adult who received the AZD1222 COVID-19 vaccine. The rearrangement links TRBV21-1 to TRBJ1-5. TRBV21-1 is designated a pseudogene. Here the CDR3 reads CASSLHPGPRNQPQHF. For the CDR3, the DNA is TGTGCCAGCAGCCTACACCCGGGACCGAGAAATCAGCCCCAGCATTTT.